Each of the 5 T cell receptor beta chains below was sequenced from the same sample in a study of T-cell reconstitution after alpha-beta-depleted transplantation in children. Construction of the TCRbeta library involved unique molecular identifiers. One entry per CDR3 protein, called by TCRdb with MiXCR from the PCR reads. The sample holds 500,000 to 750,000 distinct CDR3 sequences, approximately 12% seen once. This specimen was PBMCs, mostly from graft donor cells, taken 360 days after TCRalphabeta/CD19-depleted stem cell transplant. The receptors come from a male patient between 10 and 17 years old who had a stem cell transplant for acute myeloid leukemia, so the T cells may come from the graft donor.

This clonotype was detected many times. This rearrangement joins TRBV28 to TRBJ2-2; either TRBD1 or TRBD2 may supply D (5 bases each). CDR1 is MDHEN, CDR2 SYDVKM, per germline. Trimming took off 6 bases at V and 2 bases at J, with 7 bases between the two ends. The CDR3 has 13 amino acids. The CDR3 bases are TGTGCCAGCAGGGGACGAAACACCGGGGAGCTGTTTTTT. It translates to CASRGRNTGELFF.

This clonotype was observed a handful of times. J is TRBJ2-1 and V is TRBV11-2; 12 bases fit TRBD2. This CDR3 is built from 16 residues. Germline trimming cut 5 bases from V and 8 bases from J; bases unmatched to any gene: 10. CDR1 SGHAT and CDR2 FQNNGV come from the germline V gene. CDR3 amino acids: CASSPSTSGRLDEQFF. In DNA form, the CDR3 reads TGTGCCAGCAGCCCTTCGACTAGCGGGAGACTTGATGAGCAGTTCTTC. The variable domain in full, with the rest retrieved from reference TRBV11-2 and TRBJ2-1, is EAGVAQSPRYKIIEKRQSVAFWCNPISGHATLYWYQQILGQGPKLLIQFQNNGVVDDSQLPKDRFSAERLKGVDSTLKIQPAKLEDSAVYLCASSPSTSGRLDEQFFGPGTRLTVL.

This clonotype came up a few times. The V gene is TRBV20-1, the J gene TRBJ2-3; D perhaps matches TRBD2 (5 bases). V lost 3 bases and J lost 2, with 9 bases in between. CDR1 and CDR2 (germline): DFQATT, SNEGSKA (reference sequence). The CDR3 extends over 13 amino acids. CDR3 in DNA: TGCAGTGCTAGTTCCGGGATCACAGATACGCAGTATTTT. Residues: CSASSGITDTQYF.

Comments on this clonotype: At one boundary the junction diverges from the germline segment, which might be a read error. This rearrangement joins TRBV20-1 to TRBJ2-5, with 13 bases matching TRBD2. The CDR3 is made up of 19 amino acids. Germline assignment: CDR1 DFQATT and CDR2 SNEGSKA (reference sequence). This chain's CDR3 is CSATLIQTSGRRQQETQYF. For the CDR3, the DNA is TGCAGCGCTACCCTTATACAGACTAGCGGGAGGCGGCAACAAGAGACCCAGTACTTC.

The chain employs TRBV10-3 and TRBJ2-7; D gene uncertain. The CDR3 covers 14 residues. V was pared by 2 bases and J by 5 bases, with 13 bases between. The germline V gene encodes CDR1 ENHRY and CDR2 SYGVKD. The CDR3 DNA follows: TGTGCCATCAGTGAGCTAAGGGAACCGGACGAGCAGTACTTC. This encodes CAISELREPDEQYF.